The TCR beta chain described here comes from a study of tumor-infiltrating lymphocytes in primary liver carcinoma. Bulk tissue was left unsorted, and RNA and DNA were co-extracted from roughly 20-30 mg of it. The researchers produced TCR beta cDNA from around 0.5 ug total RNA with a constant-region primer. Three rounds of nested multiplex PCR with slightly modified ARM-PCR produced TCR beta libraries. The study ran its first two PCR rounds for roughly 10 cycles each, using TRBV1-TRBV30 forward primers and a C-beta reverse primer. Using its own MiXCR run on the multiplex PCR reads, TCRdb lists one record per CDR3 protein. Of tens of thousands of distinct CDR3 sequences detected, under 75% appear once; the ten largest clones hold more than 25%. V lost 5 bases, J lost 14 bases, and 32 bases stayed unmatched. Germline CDR1 is SQVTM and CDR2 is ANQGSEA. The CDR3 consists of 18 residues.

Sample: tumor-adjacent normal liver tissue. This sequence originates from a middle-aged man with primary liver carcinoma and hepatitis B virus infection. V and J are TRBV29-1 and TRBJ1-1, with TRBD1 identical over 7 bases. This CDR3 reads CSVYGFNRGPLLGTESFF. CDR3 nucleotides: TGCAGCGTTTACGGATTTAACAGGGGTCCGTTGTTAGGCACTGAATCCTTCTTT.